Listed below are T cell receptor beta chains from one sample, sequenced in a study of T cells expressing NK-cell markers. TCRdb reprocessed the 5' RACE reads and keeps a single row for each CDR3 protein, giving no DNA. In all, the sample yields 550,000 to 600,000 distinct CDR3 sequences. The sample comprised blood T cells: a sorted CD56 or NKG2C T cell subset, CD4+ or CD8+ T cells, or bulk PBMC T cells (not recorded which). The receptors were gathered from a man between 18 and 29 years old in good health. Both conserved end residues are part of each CDR3.

>TRBJ1-5|TRBV25-1
CASSAPGGIGNQPQHF
>TRBJ2-1|TRBV6-2/TRBV6-3
CASRDQGENSYNEQFF
>TRBJ2-4|TRBV12-3/TRBV12-4
CASSLDSGRAKNIQYF
>TRBJ2-5|TRBV27
CASRTGAREETQYF
>TRBJ2-1|TRBV6-1
CASSPKGLAGGLYNEQFF
>TRBJ2-1|TRBV9
CASSVAGSGTKQFF
>TRBJ1-5|TRBV2
CASGAPRMESNQPQHF
>TRBJ2-6|TRBV15
CATSGPGQPMSGANVLTF
>TRBJ2-1|TRBV12-3/TRBV12-4
CASAGSTPSNEQFF
>TRBJ2-5|TRBV6-1
CASSGFVETQYF
>TRBJ2-1|TRBV11-3
CASSFRDSYNEQFF
>TRBJ2-1|TRBV12-3/TRBV12-4
CASSLGDRANEQFF
>TRBJ2-5|TRBV28
CASSLSGTSEQETQYF
>TRBJ2-5|TRBV9
CASSLKAWGSQETQYF
>TRBJ2-3|TRBV4-1
CASSQPGGGTDTQYF
>TRBJ1-2|TRBV12-3/TRBV12-4
CASRERQPPYGYTF
>TRBJ1-6|TRBV30
CAWSVKTGLNSPLHF
>TRBJ1-6|TRBV25-1
CASSENAGWNSPLHF
>TRBJ2-3|TRBV5-1
CASSSGSGTRGDTQYF
>TRBJ2-1|TRBV12-3/TRBV12-4
CASSPGERGPSYNEQFF
>TRBJ1-1|TRBV24-1
CATSASGIMNTEAFF
>TRBJ1-5|TRBV24-1
CATSAGRYSNQPQHF
>TRBJ2-4|TRBV5-6
CASSSAGQSPFTKNIQYF
>TRBJ2-1|TRBV27
CASSFEGGNNEQFF
>TRBJ2-2|TRBV18
CASSLAGSALVRTGELFF
>TRBJ2-4|TRBV7-2
CASSLSVAGGAKNIQYF
>TRBJ2-5|TRBV11-2
CASSLGGGLQETQYF
>TRBJ1-2|TRBV20-1
CSASNSGDYGYTF
>TRBJ1-2|TRBV20-1
CSARDRFVEGYTF
>TRBJ2-7|TRBV12-3/TRBV12-4
CASQSAVGDGYEQYF
>TRBJ1-1|TRBV29-1
CSVEDPGDRGKFGWMNTEAFF
>TRBJ2-5|TRBV20-1
CSARSLETQYF
>TRBJ2-1|TRBV12-3/TRBV12-4
CASSLGGIYNEQFF
>TRBJ2-2|TRBV2
CASSELAGGELFF
>TRBJ2-5|TRBV29-1
CSVSGLAEETQYF
>TRBJ2-2|TRBV27
CASRLLTSGRGTGELFF
>TRBJ1-5|TRBV12-3/TRBV12-4
CASSSGTGGQPQHF
>TRBJ2-3|TRBV7-3
CASSRQEGSTDTQYF
>TRBJ2-1|TRBV12-5
CASALGQAINEQFF
>TRBJ2-1|TRBV5-1
CASSSLERSPYNEQFF
>TRBJ1-1|TRBV27
CASSPQTGRASPGGNTEAFF
>TRBJ2-3|TRBV20-1
CSARRLAEGHTQYF
>TRBJ2-7|TRBV27
CASSFSGQALLEQYF
>TRBJ1-3|TRBV12-3/TRBV12-4
CASSSPGQDLSGNTIYF
>TRBJ2-5|TRBV30
CAWSISGVFRQETQYF
>TRBJ1-2|TRBV20-1
CSARAAGFNYGYTF
>TRBJ2-2|TRBV29-1
CSVEFAGAQTGGTGELFF
>TRBJ2-1|TRBV9
CASSVVASLVPQFF
>TRBJ1-3|TRBV29-1
CSVEHTGNGNTIYF
>TRBJ2-1|TRBV12-3/TRBV12-4
CASSMYMGRNNEQFF
>TRBJ2-7|TRBV6-5
CASRVTGGPAYEQYF
>TRBJ2-3|TRBV12-3/TRBV12-4
CAVQGSDTDTQYF
>TRBJ1-1|TRBV12-3/TRBV12-4
CASSSLRYRDTEAFF
>TRBJ2-3|TRBV27
CATKPGLDRADTQYF
>TRBJ2-5|TRBV6-2/TRBV6-3
CASSYWNGETQYF
>TRBJ1-3|TRBV9
CASSDNPVDGNTIYF
>TRBJ2-2|TRBV6-6
CASRDSGELFF
>TRBJ2-4|TRBV3-1
CASGYNRNTKNIQYF
>TRBJ2-5|TRBV9
CASSGLPGQQETQYF
>TRBJ2-3|TRBV7-9
CASLGQSTDTQYF